The clone carrying this TCR beta chain was observed many times. What it binds is not known. After constant-region reverse-primer amplification, full-length variable regions underwent semi-nested PCR with Nested Universal Primer A. TCRdb called the 5' RACE reads again in MiXCR, with one record for every CDR3 protein. The table shows just over 60,000 distinct CDR3 sequences, with 25% to 30% occurring only once. CD25-based Treg depletion was applied to purified naive CD4+ T cells. CDR3 length: 14 amino acids. Trimming removed 4 bases from V and 6 bases from J, with 14 bases in between. Germline-derived CDR1 and CDR2 are MNHEY and SVGAGI. General study results and limits: Tumor Tregs overlapped most with tumor, then blood, naive CD4+ cells. Whole repertoires were not studied in the larger cohort, only one V-J beta rearrangement.

This clonotype originated in a female donor with breast cancer. Sequenced: tumor-infiltrating naive CD4+ T cells sorted from the breast tumor. The subset: naive CD4+ T cells, CD4+CD45RA+CD25-. V usage is TRBV6-5 and J usage is TRBJ2-3; D is uncertain. The CDR3 sequence is CASSSGALGDTQYF. DNA for the CDR3: TGTGCCAGCAGTTCAGGAGCGCTTGGGGATACGCAGTATTTT.